The subject of this entry is one T cell receptor beta chain. Its antigen is undetermined. Clones were sequenced by immunoSEQ multiplex PCR, and TCRdb holds only the in-frame ones, with some missing. The sample yields tens of thousands of clones, 70% to 90% seen once. This sample is drawn from a study of T cells in localized non-small cell lung cancer. General study results and limits: A median roughly 57 of the top 100 tumor clones appeared in adjacent lung. Tumor samples were not multi-region, leaving intratumor heterogeneity unexcluded. Uninvolved adjacent lung had higher T cell clonality than tumor and all other tissues.

From germline, CDR1 is SEHNR and CDR2 FQNEAQ (reference sequence). The CDR3 is 12 amino acids. The ends were cut back, 5 bases at V and 2 bases at J, with 6 bases in the middle. This receptor was identified in a female donor over 55 with stage I lung adenocarcinoma. The chain is built from TRBV7-9 and TRBJ1-1; D gene unclear. The source material was peripheral blood, sampled before any cancer treatment. The CDR3 coding sequence is TGTGCCAGCAGCCCTACCAACACTGAAGCTTTCTTT. This translates into CASSPTNTEAFF.